This is a list of T cell receptor beta chains from one sample in a study of regulatory T cells in long-lasting Graves disease. Each CDR3 protein is one row after TCRdb ran MiXCR on the multiplex PCR reads. The table shows about 310,000 distinct CDR3 sequences, with about 20% occurring only once. This specimen was peripheral blood mononuclear cells (PBMCs), taken at new diagnosis, from a patient treated with antithyroid drugs. The receptors shown here come from a female donor with Graves disease. Both conserved end residues are part of each CDR3. Fields, in order: CDR3 protein, J gene, V gene.

cdr3_aa: CASRPTGPKPGVAKNIQYF
j_call: TRBJ2-4
v_call: TRBV7-7

cdr3_aa: CASSPDNGQSNQPQHF
j_call: TRBJ1-5
v_call: TRBV18

cdr3_aa: CASSPADLGDEQFF
j_call: TRBJ2-1
v_call: TRBV18

cdr3_aa: CASLGDGPGRETQYF
j_call: TRBJ2-5
v_call: TRBV10-3

cdr3_aa: CASSSLWHQPQHF
j_call: TRBJ1-5
v_call: TRBV27

cdr3_aa: CASRGTGDNEKLFF
j_call: TRBJ1-4
v_call: TRBV6-1

cdr3_aa: CASSESQREVSPDTQYF
j_call: TRBJ2-3
v_call: TRBV2

cdr3_aa: CASSLSMDLNYGYTF
j_call: TRBJ1-2
v_call: TRBV5-1

cdr3_aa: CARGVGLYEQYF
j_call: TRBJ2-7
v_call: TRBV2

cdr3_aa: CASSQVYRTAGGRYEQYF
j_call: TRBJ2-7
v_call: TRBV14

cdr3_aa: CASSYPNNHAYF
j_call: TRBJ2-5
v_call: TRBV6-5

cdr3_aa: CAWSELGRQGYEQYF
j_call: TRBJ2-7
v_call: TRBV30

cdr3_aa: CASSYFIASYEQYF
j_call: TRBJ2-7
v_call: TRBV12-3/TRBV12-4

cdr3_aa: CATSDLPGRGNEQFF
j_call: TRBJ2-1
v_call: TRBV24-1

cdr3_aa: CASSKTGRDEKLFF
j_call: TRBJ1-4
v_call: TRBV6-2/TRBV6-3

cdr3_aa: CASSLSIPSGKAFF
j_call: TRBJ1-1
v_call: TRBV27

cdr3_aa: CASSSPNNEQFF
j_call: TRBJ2-1
v_call: TRBV27

cdr3_aa: CATAGTGSLEQYF
j_call: TRBJ2-7
v_call: TRBV19

cdr3_aa: CASSRAGGGKTQYF
j_call: TRBJ2-5
v_call: TRBV28

cdr3_aa: CASSLDPKVAGGTNTGELFF
j_call: TRBJ2-2
v_call: TRBV11-2

cdr3_aa: CASKPESSNQPQHF
j_call: TRBJ1-5
v_call: TRBV2

cdr3_aa: CASSQDQGRYGYTF
j_call: TRBJ1-2
v_call: TRBV3-1

cdr3_aa: CASSLPGHTFTDTQYF
j_call: TRBJ2-3
v_call: TRBV4-1

cdr3_aa: CSARDPLAGESEQYF
j_call: TRBJ2-7
v_call: TRBV20-1

cdr3_aa: CASSYEGGRRGTDTQYF
j_call: TRBJ2-3
v_call: TRBV11-3

cdr3_aa: CASSLRYPKGDNEQFF
j_call: TRBJ2-1
v_call: TRBV12-3/TRBV12-4

cdr3_aa: CASSQARGYTDTQYF
j_call: TRBJ2-3
v_call: TRBV19

cdr3_aa: CASAFTLPGLYNSPLHF
j_call: TRBJ1-6
v_call: TRBV12-5

cdr3_aa: CASSPSSGTSINEQFF
j_call: TRBJ2-1
v_call: TRBV7-9

cdr3_aa: CASSLVLEPLPPGGWKNTEAFF
j_call: TRBJ1-1
v_call: TRBV5-1

cdr3_aa: CASSVSGLAGINEQFF
j_call: TRBJ2-1
v_call: TRBV7-7

cdr3_aa: CATSRDLGRPGELDTEAFF
j_call: TRBJ1-1
v_call: TRBV15

cdr3_aa: CASSVVSGGAEAFF
j_call: TRBJ1-1
v_call: TRBV9

cdr3_aa: CASRRQSNTGELFF
j_call: TRBJ2-2
v_call: TRBV12-3/TRBV12-4

cdr3_aa: CASSPLTDSGNTIYF
j_call: TRBJ1-3
v_call: TRBV28

cdr3_aa: CASSFHARAYNEQFF
j_call: TRBJ2-1
v_call: TRBV7-8

cdr3_aa: CATSDAGQGTGELFF
j_call: TRBJ2-2
v_call: TRBV24-1

cdr3_aa: CASSEGPSSYEQYF
j_call: TRBJ2-7
v_call: TRBV11-3

cdr3_aa: CASSSPTDTDTQYF
j_call: TRBJ2-3
v_call: TRBV5-1

cdr3_aa: CASSAGTEQFF
j_call: TRBJ2-1
v_call: TRBV9

cdr3_aa: CASSRGTSTGELFF
j_call: TRBJ2-2
v_call: TRBV4-2

cdr3_aa: CASRTGPTEAFF
j_call: TRBJ1-1
v_call: TRBV25-1

cdr3_aa: CASSLPPRAETQYF
j_call: TRBJ2-5
v_call: TRBV11-2

cdr3_aa: CASSLDRGRVTEAFF
j_call: TRBJ1-1
v_call: TRBV28

cdr3_aa: CASSGRRQAVGVGEKLFF
j_call: TRBJ1-4
v_call: TRBV2

cdr3_aa: CASSWRGRGIGAFF
j_call: TRBJ1-1
v_call: TRBV12-3/TRBV12-4

cdr3_aa: CASSRTGTSAGTDTQYF
j_call: TRBJ2-3
v_call: TRBV7-9

cdr3_aa: CASSNLEGYNEQFF
j_call: TRBJ2-1
v_call: TRBV19

cdr3_aa: CASSQEIYEQYF
j_call: TRBJ2-7
v_call: TRBV14

cdr3_aa: CASSDPDGTGAPNEQYF
j_call: TRBJ2-7
v_call: TRBV6-2/TRBV6-3

cdr3_aa: CASSPLAGPSDTQYF
j_call: TRBJ2-3
v_call: TRBV12-3/TRBV12-4

cdr3_aa: CASRVAGGIQETQYF
j_call: TRBJ2-5
v_call: TRBV6-1

cdr3_aa: CASSLGGAQYF
j_call: TRBJ2-5
v_call: TRBV12-3/TRBV12-4